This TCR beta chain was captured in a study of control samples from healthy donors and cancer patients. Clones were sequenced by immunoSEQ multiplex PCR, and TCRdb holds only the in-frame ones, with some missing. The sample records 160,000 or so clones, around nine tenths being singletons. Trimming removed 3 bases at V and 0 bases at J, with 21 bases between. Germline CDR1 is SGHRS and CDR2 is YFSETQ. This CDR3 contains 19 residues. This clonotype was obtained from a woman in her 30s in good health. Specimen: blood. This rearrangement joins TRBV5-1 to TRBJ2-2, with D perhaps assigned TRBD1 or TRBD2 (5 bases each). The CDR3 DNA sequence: TGCGCCAGCAGCTCACTATCCGGGCTAGGGACCGCGAACACCGGGGAGCTGTTTTTT. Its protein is CASSSLSGLGTANTGELFF.